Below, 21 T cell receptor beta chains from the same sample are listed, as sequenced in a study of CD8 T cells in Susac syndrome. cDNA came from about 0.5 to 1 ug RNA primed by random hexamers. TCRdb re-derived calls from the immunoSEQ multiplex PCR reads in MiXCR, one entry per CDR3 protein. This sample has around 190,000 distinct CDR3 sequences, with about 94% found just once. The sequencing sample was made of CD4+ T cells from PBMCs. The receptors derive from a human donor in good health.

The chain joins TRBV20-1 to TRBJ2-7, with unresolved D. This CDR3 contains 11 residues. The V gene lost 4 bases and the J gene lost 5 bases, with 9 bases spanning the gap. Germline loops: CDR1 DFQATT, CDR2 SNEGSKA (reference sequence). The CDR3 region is CSATIVNEQYF. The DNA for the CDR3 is TGCAGTGCTACAATCGTCAACGAGCAGTACTTC.

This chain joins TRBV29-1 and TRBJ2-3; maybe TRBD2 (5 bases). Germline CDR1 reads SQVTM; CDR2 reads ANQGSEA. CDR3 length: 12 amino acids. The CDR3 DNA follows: TGCACCTACGGAGGTTTCACAGATACGCAGTATTTT. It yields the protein CTYGGFTDTQYF.

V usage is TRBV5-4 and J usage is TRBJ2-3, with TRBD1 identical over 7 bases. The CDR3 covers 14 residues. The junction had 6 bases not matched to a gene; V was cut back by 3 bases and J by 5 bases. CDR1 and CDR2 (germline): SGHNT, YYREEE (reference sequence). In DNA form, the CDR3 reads TGTGCCAGCAGCTGGCCAGACAGGGAAGATACGCAGTATTTT. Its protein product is CASSWPDREDTQYF.

The CDR3: CASSTPGLAKNIQYF. Written as DNA, the CDR3 is TGTGCCAGCAGCACTCCGGGACTAGCCAAAAACATTCAGTACTTC. This chain joins TRBV5-6 and TRBJ2-4; the D gene is possibly TRBD2 (6 bases). Germline V lookup: CDR1 SGHDT, CDR2 YYEEEE. The CDR3 covers 15 residues. With 4 bases removed from V and 0 bases from J, the gap between germline ends came to 11 bases.

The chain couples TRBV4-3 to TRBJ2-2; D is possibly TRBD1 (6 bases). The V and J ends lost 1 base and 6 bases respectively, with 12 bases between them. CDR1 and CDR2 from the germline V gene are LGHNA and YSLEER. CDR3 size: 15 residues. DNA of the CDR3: TGCGCCAGCAGCCAAGTGCAGGGGCTCGCCGGGGAGCTGTTTTTT. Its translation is CASSQVQGLAGELFF.

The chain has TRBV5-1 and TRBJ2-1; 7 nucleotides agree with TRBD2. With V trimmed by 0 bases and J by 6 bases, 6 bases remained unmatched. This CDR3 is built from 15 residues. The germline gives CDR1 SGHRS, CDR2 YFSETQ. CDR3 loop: CASSLGLAIANEQFF. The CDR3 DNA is TGCGCCAGCAGCTTGGGACTAGCAATAGCCAATGAGCAGTTCTTC. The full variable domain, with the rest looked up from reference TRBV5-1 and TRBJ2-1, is KAGVTQTPRYLIKTRGQQVTLSCSPISGHRSVSWYQQTPGQGLQFLFEYFSETQRNKGNFPGRFSGRQFSNSRSEMNVSTLELGDSALYLCASSLGLAIANEQFFGPGTRLTVL.

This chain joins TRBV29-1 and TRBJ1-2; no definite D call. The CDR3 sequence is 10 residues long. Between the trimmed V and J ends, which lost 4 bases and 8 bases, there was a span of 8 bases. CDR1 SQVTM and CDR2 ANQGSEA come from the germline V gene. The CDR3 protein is CSVGSGGYTF. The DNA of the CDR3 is TGCAGCGTTGGGTCAGGAGGCTACACCTTC. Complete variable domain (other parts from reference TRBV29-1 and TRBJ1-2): SAVISQKPSRDICQRGTSLTIQCQVDSQVTMMFWYRQQPGQSLTLIATANQGSEATYESGFVIDKFPISRPNLTFSTLTVSNMSPEDSSIYLCSVGSGGYTFGSGTRLTVV.

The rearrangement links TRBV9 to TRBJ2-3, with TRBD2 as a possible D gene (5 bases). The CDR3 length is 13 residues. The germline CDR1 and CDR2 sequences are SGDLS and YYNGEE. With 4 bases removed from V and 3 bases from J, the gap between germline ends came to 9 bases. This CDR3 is CASSTRTTDTQYF. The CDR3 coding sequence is TGTGCCAGCAGCACCCGGACTACAGATACGCAGTATTTT. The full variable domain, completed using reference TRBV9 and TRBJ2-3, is DSGVTQTPKHLITATGQRVTLRCSPRSGDLSVYWYQQSLDQGLQFLIQYYNGEERAKGNILERFSAQQFPDLHSELNLSSLELGDSALYFCASSTRTTDTQYFGPGTRLTVL.

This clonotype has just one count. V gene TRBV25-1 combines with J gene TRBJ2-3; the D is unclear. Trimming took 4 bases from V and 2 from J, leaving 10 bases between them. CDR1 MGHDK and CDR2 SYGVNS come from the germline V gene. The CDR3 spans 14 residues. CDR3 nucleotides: TGTGCCAGCAGTGTACCGGGCTACACAGATACGCAGTATTTT. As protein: CASSVPGYTDTQYF.

CDR3 loop: CASSLGNTSPSYEQYF. For the CDR3, the DNA is TGTGCCAGCAGCTTGGGTAATACCTCCCCGTCCTACGAGCAGTACTTC. The chain combines TRBV7-9 with TRBJ2-7; unclear D gene. Between the trimmed V and J ends, which lost 3 bases and 1 base, there was a span of 16 bases. The V gene's germline CDR1 is SEHNR and CDR2 FQNEAQ (reference sequence). The CDR3 has 16 amino acids.

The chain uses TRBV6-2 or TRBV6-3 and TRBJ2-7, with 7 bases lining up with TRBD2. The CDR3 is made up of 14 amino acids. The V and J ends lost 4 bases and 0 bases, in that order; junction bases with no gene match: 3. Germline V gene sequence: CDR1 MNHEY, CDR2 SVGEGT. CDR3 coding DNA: TGTGCCAGCAGTTCTAGCGGCATCTCCTACGAGCAGTACTTC. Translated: CASSSSGISYEQYF.

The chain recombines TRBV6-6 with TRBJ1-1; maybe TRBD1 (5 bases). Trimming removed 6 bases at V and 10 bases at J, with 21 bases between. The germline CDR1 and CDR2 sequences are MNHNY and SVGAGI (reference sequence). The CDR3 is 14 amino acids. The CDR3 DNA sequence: TGTGCCAGCAGGGGCCGGGACCGTGTTGGATCAGCTTTCTTT. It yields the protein CASRGRDRVGSAFF.

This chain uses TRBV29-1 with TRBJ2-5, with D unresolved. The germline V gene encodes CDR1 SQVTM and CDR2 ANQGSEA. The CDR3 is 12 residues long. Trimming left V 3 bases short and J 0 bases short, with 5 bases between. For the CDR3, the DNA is TGCAGCGTTGACCACAACCAAGAGACCCAGTACTTC. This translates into CSVDHNQETQYF.

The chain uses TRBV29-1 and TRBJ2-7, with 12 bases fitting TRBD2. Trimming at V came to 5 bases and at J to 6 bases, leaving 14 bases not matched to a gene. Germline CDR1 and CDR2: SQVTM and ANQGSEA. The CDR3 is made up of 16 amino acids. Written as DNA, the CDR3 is TGCAGCGTTTCGGGACTAGCGGGTGAGGGGTTTTCCGAGCAGTACTTC. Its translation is CSVSGLAGEGFSEQYF.

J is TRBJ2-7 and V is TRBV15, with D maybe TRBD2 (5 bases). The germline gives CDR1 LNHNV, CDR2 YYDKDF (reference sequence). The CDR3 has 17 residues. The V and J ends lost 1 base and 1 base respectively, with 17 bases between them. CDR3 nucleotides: TGTGCCACCAGCAGAGTCTCCCCCCCACTAGTTTCCTACGAGCAGTACTTC. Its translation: CATSRVSPPLVSYEQYF.

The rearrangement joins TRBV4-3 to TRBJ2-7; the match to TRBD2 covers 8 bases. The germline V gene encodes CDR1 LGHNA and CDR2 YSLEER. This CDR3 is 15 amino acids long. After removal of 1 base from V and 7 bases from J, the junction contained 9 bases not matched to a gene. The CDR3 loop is CASSQGQAGVGEQYF. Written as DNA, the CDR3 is TGCGCCAGCAGCCAAGGACAAGCGGGAGTGGGGGAGCAGTACTTC.

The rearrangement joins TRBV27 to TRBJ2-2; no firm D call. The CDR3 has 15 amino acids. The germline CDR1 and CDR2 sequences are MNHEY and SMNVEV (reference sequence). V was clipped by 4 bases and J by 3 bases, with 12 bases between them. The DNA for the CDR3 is TGTGCCAGCAGTTCTCGATTACCATACACCGGGGAGCTGTTTTTT. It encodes CASSSRLPYTGELFF.

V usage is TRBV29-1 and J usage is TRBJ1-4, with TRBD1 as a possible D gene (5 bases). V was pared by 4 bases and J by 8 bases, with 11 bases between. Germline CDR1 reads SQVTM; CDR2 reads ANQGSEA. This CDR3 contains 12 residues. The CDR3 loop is CSVGQGREKLFF. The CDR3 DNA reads TGCAGCGTTGGTCAGGGAAGGGAAAAACTGTTTTTT.

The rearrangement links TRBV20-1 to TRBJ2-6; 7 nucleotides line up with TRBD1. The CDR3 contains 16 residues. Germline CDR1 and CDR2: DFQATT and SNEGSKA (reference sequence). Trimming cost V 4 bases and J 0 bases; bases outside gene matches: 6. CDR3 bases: TGCAGTGCTACGGGACAGTCTTTCTCTGGGGCCAACGTCCTGACTTTC. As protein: CSATGQSFSGANVLTF.

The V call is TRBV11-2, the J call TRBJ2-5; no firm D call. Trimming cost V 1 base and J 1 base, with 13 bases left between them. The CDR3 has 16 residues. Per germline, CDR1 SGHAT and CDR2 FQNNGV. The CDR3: CASSLGLGARQETQYF. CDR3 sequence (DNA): TGTGCCAGCAGCTTAGGACTTGGAGCCCGCCAAGAGACCCAGTACTTC.

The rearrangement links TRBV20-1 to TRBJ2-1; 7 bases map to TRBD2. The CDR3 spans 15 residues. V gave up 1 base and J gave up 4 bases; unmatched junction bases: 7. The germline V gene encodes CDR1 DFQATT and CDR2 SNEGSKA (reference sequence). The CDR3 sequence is CSARGGRASYNEQFF. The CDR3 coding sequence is TGCAGTGCTAGAGGTGGGAGGGCCTCTTACAATGAGCAGTTCTTC.